Listed here are 28 T cell receptor beta chains from one sample, sequenced in a study of blood T cell repertoires in COVID-19. Data came from immunoSEQ multiplex PCR; TCRdb stores just in-frame clones and leaves some out. Of about 170,000 clones listed, more than 75% are singletons. Sequenced: peripheral blood. The origin of the receptors is a man aged 50 to 59 who had recovered from COVID-19.

V gene TRBV5-6 combines with J gene TRBJ1-1; D perhaps matches TRBD1 (6 bases). The V gene's germline CDR1 is SGHDT and CDR2 YYEEEE. The ends were cut back, 3 bases at V and 11 bases at J, with 14 bases in the middle. This CDR3 contains 12 residues. The CDR3 sequence is CASSSRQAPAFF. In DNA, the CDR3 is TGTGCCAGCAGCTCTAGACAGGCCCCGGCTTTCTTT.

This chain links TRBV3-1 (or the pseudogene TRBV3-2) with TRBJ2-7, with D perhaps matching TRBD1 (6 bases). Trimming left V 3 bases short and J 5 bases short, with 14 bases between. The CDR3 covers 14 residues. Looked up from germline, CDR1 is LGHDT and CDR2 is YNNKEL (reference sequence). The CDR3 DNA is TGTGCCAGCAGCCAGGCAGGGGTGGCCCACGAGCAGTACTTC. Its protein is CASSQAGVAHEQYF.

This clone showed up just a few times. The chain employs TRBV18 and TRBJ1-1, with D maybe TRBD1 (6 bases). V was clipped by 8 bases and J by 7 bases, with 35 bases between them. Germline values: CDR1 KGHSH, CDR2 LQKENI. The CDR3 contains 19 residues. CDR3 residues: CASLPPRQGGASRGLEAFF. The CDR3 coding sequence is TGTGCCAGCCTTCCTCCCCGCCAGGGAGGGGCGTCCAGGGGCCTTGAAGCTTTCTTT.

The chain joins TRBV6-6 to TRBJ1-2; no reliable D call. Trimming stripped 5 bases from V and 4 bases from J, with 8 bases between. The CDR3 sequence is 12 residues long. Germline CDR1 is MNHNY and CDR2 is SVGAGI (reference sequence). CDR3 loop: CASSVGSYGYTF. The DNA for the CDR3 is TGTGCCAGCAGTGTCGGGAGCTATGGCTACACCTTC.

This clone has more than one count but fewer than ten. The rearrangement links TRBV5-4 to TRBJ2-7, with 10 bases aligning to TRBD1. With 0 bases clipped from V and 7 bases from J, the junction kept 7 bases outside the gene matches. The CDR3 sequence is 15 residues long. Germline values: CDR1 SGHNT, CDR2 YYREEE (reference sequence). CDR3 DNA sequence: TGTGCCAGCAGCTTGGGAGGGACAGGGGTGGTGGAGCAGTACTTC. It encodes CASSLGGTGVVEQYF.

CDR3 DNA: TGTGCCAGCAGCGCCGGACAGGGCCGGACAGATACGCAGTATTTT. Its protein product is CASSAGQGRTDTQYF. The genes are TRBV7-9 and TRBJ2-3; 8 bases fit TRBD1. The V segment lost 5 bases and the J segment 3 bases; nucleotides outside the gene matches: 7. The CDR3 spans 15 residues. Germline V gene data show CDR1 as SEHNR and CDR2 as FQNEAQ (reference sequence).

This clone appeared a single time. The genes are TRBV28 and TRBJ1-1; TRBD1 might be the D (5 bases). CDR3 size: 17 residues. Trimming cost V 1 base and J 4 bases, with 19 bases left between them. Germline V gene data show CDR1 as MDHEN and CDR2 as SYDVKM. This CDR3 reads CASSLLFSRTTGTEAFF. CDR3 coding DNA: TGTGCCAGCAGTTTATTGTTCTCACGGACAACGGGCACTGAAGCTTTCTTT. The full variable domain, rest sourced from reference TRBV28 and TRBJ1-1, is DVKVTQSSRYLVKRTGEKVFLECVQDMDHENMFWYRQDPGLGLRLIYFSYDVKMKEKGDIPEGYSVSREKKERFSLILESASTNQTSMYLCASSLLFSRTTGTEAFFGQGTRLTVV.

This chain connects TRBV10-3 to TRBJ2-7, with D perhaps matching TRBD1 (6 bases). Germline lookup yields CDR1 ENHRY and CDR2 SYGVKD. The length of the CDR3 is 14 residues. V dropped 3 bases and J dropped 7 bases, with 16 bases sitting between them. CDR3 sequence: CAISEGPTGREQYF. CDR3 DNA: TGTGCCATCAGTGAAGGGCCAACAGGGCGGGAGCAGTACTTC.

This clone has at least ten counts. The chain combines TRBV5-6 with TRBJ2-7, with TRBD1 matching over 12 bases. The germline CDR1 and CDR2 sequences are SGHDT and YYEEEE. The CDR3 spans 15 residues. The ends lost 2 bases at V and 5 bases at J; junction bases unmatched: 5. Here the CDR3 reads CASSLLGQGAHEQYF. CDR3 coding DNA: TGTGCCAGCAGCTTACTGGGACAGGGGGCCCACGAGCAGTACTTC.

The chain combines TRBV2 with TRBJ2-7; the match to TRBD1 covers 8 bases. The CDR3 is 14 residues long. The germline CDR1 and CDR2 sequences are SNHLY and FYNNEI. Unmatched junction bases numbered 7, after V lost 7 bases and J lost 2 bases. The CDR3 loop reads CASNPGGLPYEQYF. The CDR3, as DNA: TGTGCCAGCAACCCAGGGGGCCTGCCCTACGAGCAGTACTTC.

CDR3: CASSFRGALEHYNEQFF. In DNA, the CDR3 is TGTGCCAGCAGTTTCCGGGGGGCCCTCGAACATTACAATGAGCAGTTCTTC. The rearrangement links TRBV28 to TRBJ2-1, with D possibly TRBD2 on 7 matching bases. Germline CDR1 MDHEN, CDR2 SYDVKM. Trimming took 3 bases from V and 4 from J, leaving 19 bases between them. The CDR3 loop spans 17 amino acids.

This rearrangement joins TRBV3-1 (or the pseudogene TRBV3-2) to TRBJ2-7; weak D call: TRBD2 (5 bases). The CDR3 totals 15 residues. The V gene lost 0 bases and the J gene lost 4 bases, with 13 bases spanning the gap. Germline values: CDR1 LGHDT, CDR2 YNNKEL (reference sequence). The CDR3 DNA sequence: TGTGCCAGCAGCCAAGATCCGCAGCGGCCTTACGAGCAGTACTTC. Its protein product is CASSQDPQRPYEQYF.

The V call is TRBV5-4, the J call TRBJ1-3, with 8 bases identical to TRBD1. V was pared by 5 bases and J by 2 bases, with 6 bases of the junction left unmatched. The CDR3 sequence is 15 residues long. Germline assignment: CDR1 SGHNT and CDR2 YYREEE (reference sequence). Written as DNA, the CDR3 is TGTGCCAGCAGTTCAGGGGGCAAGGCTGGAAACACCATATATTTT. Protein product: CASSSGGKAGNTIYF.

The rearrangement joins TRBV6-5 to TRBJ1-2; 7 bases are shared with TRBD1. The CDR3 length is 14 residues. Germline V lookup: CDR1 MNHEY, CDR2 SVGAGI. V gave up 7 bases and J gave up 4 bases; unmatched junction bases: 9. In nucleotides, the CDR3 is TGTGCCAGCAACCGACAGGGTGGGAGCTATGGCTACACCTTC. Its protein product is CASNRQGGSYGYTF.

V usage is TRBV6-1 and J usage is TRBJ2-2; the match to TRBD2 covers 10 bases. The CDR3 runs 17 residues. The germline V gene has CDR1 MNHNS and CDR2 SASEGT. Trimming removed 0 bases from V and 4 bases from J; junction bases left unmatched: 5. The CDR3 DNA reads TGTGCCAGCAGTGAAGCGGGGCTAGCGGGGGTCACCGGGGAGCTGTTTTTT. Its protein product is CASSEAGLAGVTGELFF.

This clone was counted between two and nine times. The chain is built from TRBV10-3 and TRBJ1-6; possible D gene TRBD1, 6 bases. Germline-derived CDR1 and CDR2 are ENHRY and SYGVKD. Trimming removed 3 bases at V and 10 bases at J, with 13 bases between. The CDR3 covers 14 residues. The CDR3 DNA reads TGTGCCATCAGTGAACAGGGTCTGTTGTCACCCCTCCACTTT. Translating gives CAISEQGLLSPLHF.

V usage is TRBV10-2 and J usage is TRBJ2-3; 10 positions agree with TRBD1. V lost 4 bases to trimming and J lost 2 bases; unmatched junction nucleotides: 6. Germline assignment: CDR1 WSHSY and CDR2 SAAADI. The CDR3 runs to 16 residues. This CDR3 is CASSGTTGGDTDTQYF. The CDR3 region has the DNA TGCGCCAGCAGTGGAACGACAGGGGGCGACACAGATACGCAGTATTTT.

This chain connects TRBV7-3 to TRBJ2-3; maybe TRBD2 (7 bases). Trimming removed 3 bases from V and 4 bases from J, with 11 bases in between. Per germline, CDR1 SGHTA and CDR2 FQGTGA. The CDR3 is 14 amino acids. CDR3 protein: CASSFGGASDTQYF. CDR3 bases: TGTGCCAGCAGCTTTGGGGGGGCCTCAGATACGCAGTATTTT.

The rearrangement links TRBV6-6 to TRBJ2-3; 8 bases align to TRBD1. After removal of 5 bases from V and 1 base from J, the junction contained 11 bases not matched to a gene. CDR3 size: 17 residues. Germline CDR1 is MNHNY and CDR2 is SVGAGI (reference sequence). The CDR3 here is CASSRTGTGLGTDTQYF. CDR3 in DNA: TGTGCCAGCAGTCGGACCGGGACAGGCCTTGGCACAGATACGCAGTATTTT.

This clone was observed a handful of times. V usage is TRBV10-1 and J usage is TRBJ1-1; 8 nucleotides match TRBD1. Trimming at V came to 6 bases and at J to 1 base, leaving 13 bases not matched to a gene. The CDR3 totals 17 residues. Germline CDR1 is WNHNN and CDR2 is SYGVQD (reference sequence). The DNA of the CDR3 is TGCGCCAGCAGCGATACTGCTCGGGACAGGCCGAACACTGAAGCTTTCTTT. Translated, it gives CASSDTARDRPNTEAFF.

This clone is a singleton in its sample. The rearrangement joins TRBV12-3 or TRBV12-4 to TRBJ2-1; D is ambiguous. This CDR3 is built from 13 residues. V was cut by 6 bases and J by 8 bases, with 14 bases left in between. CDR3 region: CASRRNSFDEQFF. The CDR3 DNA reads TGTGCCAGCAGAAGGAACAGCTTCGATGAGCAGTTCTTC.

The V gene is TRBV10-3, the J gene TRBJ2-1; TRBD2 matches at 9 bases. This CDR3 has 15 amino acids. The germline gives CDR1 ENHRY, CDR2 SYGVKD. J lost 2 bases, V lost 4 bases, and 3 bases had no gene match. CDR3 coding DNA: TGTGCCATCAGTGGATCTAGCGGGGCCTACAATGAGCAGTTCTTC. It is translated as CAISGSSGAYNEQFF.

This clone was seen a handful of times. The chain links TRBV14 to TRBJ1-3; D gene ambiguous. The CDR3 covers 15 residues. Trimming stripped 5 bases from V and 0 bases from J, with 11 bases between. The V gene's germline CDR1 is SGHDN and CDR2 FVKESK. The CDR3 DNA reads as TGTGCCAGCAGCTCCAATTCTATCTCTGGAAACACCATATATTTT. This sequence encodes CASSSNSISGNTIYF.

V gene TRBV6-6 combines with J gene TRBJ2-3; D perhaps matches TRBD1 (6 bases). The CDR3 is 17 residues long. The V and J ends lost 5 bases and 0 bases respectively, with 18 bases between them. The V gene's germline CDR1 is MNHNY and CDR2 SVGAGI (reference sequence). The CDR3 sequence is CASSPVLTGSSTDTQYF. As DNA, the CDR3 is TGTGCCAGCAGTCCAGTTTTGACAGGTTCTAGCACAGATACGCAGTATTTT.

This clone appeared a few times. The gene calls are TRBV14 and TRBJ2-7; 9 positions match TRBD2. The V gene end was trimmed by 3 bases and the J gene end by 5 bases; junction bases not matched to a gene: 8. Germline CDR1 is SGHDN and CDR2 is FVKESK. This CDR3 has 15 residues. This CDR3 reads CASSQWRGGFNEQYF. The CDR3 DNA reads TGTGCCAGCAGCCAGTGGCGGGGGGGCTTCAACGAGCAGTACTTC.

The V call is TRBV9, the J call TRBJ2-7, with TRBD2 identical over 9 bases. This CDR3 is 13 amino acids long. The junction had 4 bases not matched to a gene; V was cut back by 3 bases and J by 6 bases. Germline lookup yields CDR1 SGDLS and CDR2 YYNGEE. The chain's CDR3 is CASSDSGRSEQYF. CDR3 DNA sequence: TGTGCCAGCAGCGATAGCGGGAGATCCGAGCAGTACTTC. Combining the CDR3 with reference TRBV9 and TRBJ2-7 gives the whole variable domain DSGVTQTPKHLITATGQRVTLRCSPRSGDLSVYWYQQSLDQGLQFLIQYYNGEERAKGNILERFSAQQFPDLHSELNLSSLELGDSALYFCASSDSGRSEQYFGPGTRLTVT.

V gene TRBV7-9 combines with J gene TRBJ1-6, with D unresolved. V was cut by 1 base and J by 11 bases, with 12 bases left in between. The CDR3 sequence is 14 residues long. The germline CDR1 and CDR2 sequences are SEHNR and FQNEAQ (reference sequence). This CDR3 reads CASSLDGSAPPLHF. In DNA form, the CDR3 reads TGTGCCAGCAGCTTAGACGGGTCAGCGCCACCCCTCCACTTT.

This rearrangement joins TRBV5-8 to TRBJ1-2, with 7 bases aligning to TRBD1. Germline V gene sequence: CDR1 SGHTS, CDR2 YDEGEE. The V segment lost 4 bases and the J segment 4 bases; nucleotides outside the gene matches: 13. CDR3 size: 16 residues. The CDR3 sequence: CASSLVETGKGYGYTF. CDR3 in DNA: TGTGCCAGCAGCCTCGTAGAGACAGGGAAAGGCTATGGCTACACCTTC.